Listed here is a single T cell receptor (beta chain). Its specificity is unknown. The data stem from a study of T-cell memory formation after mild COVID-19. Overall study results and limits: Researchers report contracting CD4+ clones mostly in CM and EM, with CD8+ clones in EMRA. The finding that pre-infection memory included some responding clones suggested that cross-reactive memory joined.

Trimming cost V 0 bases and J 1 base, with 10 bases left between them. CDR1 and CDR2 from the germline V gene are LNHNV and YYDKDF (reference sequence). The CDR3 runs to 16 residues. Using constant-segment primers, 5'RACE produced TCR alpha and TCR beta cDNA libraries carrying sample barcodes and UMIs. MiXCR was run by TCRdb on the 5' RACE reads, yielding one entry per CDR3 protein. The profile shows a few hundred thousand distinct CDR3 sequences, roughly 30% of them singletons. This sequence originates from an adult woman who had mild COVID-19 (a few samples of this study predate the infection). Cell type and time point are not known. The V gene is TRBV15, the J gene TRBJ1-3; D is ambiguous. Sample: PBMCs or a T cell subset sorted from them (not recorded which). CDR3 coding DNA: TGTGCCACCAGCAGAGATGGCGCCGAATCTGGAAACACCATATATTTT. Residues: CATSRDGAESGNTIYF.